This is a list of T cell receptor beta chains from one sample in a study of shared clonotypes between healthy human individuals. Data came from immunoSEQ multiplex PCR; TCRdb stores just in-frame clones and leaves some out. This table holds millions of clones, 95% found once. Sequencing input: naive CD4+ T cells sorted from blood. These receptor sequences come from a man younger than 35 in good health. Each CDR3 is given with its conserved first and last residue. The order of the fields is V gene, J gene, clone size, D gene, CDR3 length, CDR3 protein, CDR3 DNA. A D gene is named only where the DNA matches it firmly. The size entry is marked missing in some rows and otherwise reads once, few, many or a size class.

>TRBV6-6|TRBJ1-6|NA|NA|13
CASSHGNNSPLHF
TGTGCCAGCAGTCACGGAAACAATTCACCCCTCCACTTT
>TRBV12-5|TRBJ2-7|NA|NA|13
CASGLVGSYEQYF
TGTGCTAGTGGTTTGGTTGGGTCCTACGAGCAGTACTTC
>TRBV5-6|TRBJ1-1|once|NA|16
CASSLSGSGIETEAFF
TGTGCCAGCAGCTTGAGTGGATCAGGGATCGAAACTGAAGCTTTCTTT
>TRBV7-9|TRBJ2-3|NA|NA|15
CASSTGTLRTDTQYF
TGTGCCAGCAGCACCGGGACCCTTCGCACAGATACGCAGTATTTT
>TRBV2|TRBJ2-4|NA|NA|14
CASSPIRAKNIQYF
TGTGCCAGCAGTCCCATTCGGGCCAAAAACATTCAGTACTTC
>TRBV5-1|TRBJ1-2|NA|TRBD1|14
CASSFRTGNDGYTF
TGCGCCAGCAGCTTCAGGACAGGGAATGACGGCTACACCTTC
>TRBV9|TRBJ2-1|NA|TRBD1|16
CASTPTGQDFNNEQFF
TGTGCCAGCACCCCAACGGGACAGGATTTCAACAATGAGCAGTTCTTC
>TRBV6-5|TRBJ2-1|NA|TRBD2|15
CASSYRLADYNEQFF
TGTGCCAGCAGTTACAGGCTAGCGGATTACAATGAGCAGTTCTTC
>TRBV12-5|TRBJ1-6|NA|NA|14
CASGLVDSNSPLHF
TGTGCTAGTGGTTTGGTAGACAGTAATTCACCCCTCCACTTT
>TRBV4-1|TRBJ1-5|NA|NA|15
CASSQEGFGNQPQHF
TGCGCCAGCAGCCAAGAGGGATTCGGAAATCAGCCCCAGCATTTT
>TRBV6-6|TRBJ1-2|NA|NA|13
CASSLQGDYGYTF
TGTGCCAGCAGTCTCCAGGGAGACTATGGCTACACCTTC
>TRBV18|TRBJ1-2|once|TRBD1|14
CASSPNAQGNGYTF
TGTGCCAGCTCACCCAACGCACAGGGGAATGGCTACACCTTC
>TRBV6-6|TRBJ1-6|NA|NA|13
CASSYDYNSPLHF
TGTGCCAGCAGTTACGACTATAATTCACCCCTCCACTTT
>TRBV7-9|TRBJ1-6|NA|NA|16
CASSLAGGVGYSPLHF
TGTGCCAGCAGCTTAGCGGGGGGGGTCGGTTATTCACCCCTCCACTTT
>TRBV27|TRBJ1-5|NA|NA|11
CARTVAQPQHF
TGTGCCAGGACGGTAGCGCAGCCCCAGCATTTT
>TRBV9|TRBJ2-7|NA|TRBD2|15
CASSVAPSGRAEQYF
TGTGCCAGCAGCGTAGCTCCTAGCGGGAGGGCCGAGCAGTACTTC
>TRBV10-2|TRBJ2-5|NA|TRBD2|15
CASKLAGGPGETQYF
TGCGCCAGCAAACTAGCGGGAGGGCCGGGGGAGACCCAGTACTTC